This TCR beta chain was identified in a study of cytomegalovirus exposure and HLA in healthy donors. Across the whole study: HLA-typed donors were the source of tens of millions of unique TCRs held in an early data release. Points from the study as a whole: At a 0.05 false discovery rate, a later analysis found over 15,000 TCR beta sequences to be associated with HLA alleles. Presence/absence analysis assumed near-uniform sequencing depth across donors.

The study ran its PCR with 60 Vbeta and 13 Jbeta primers. TCRdb's copy holds only in-frame clones and misses some; the assay was immunoSEQ multiplex PCR. The table records 140,000 or so clones, 82% of them present only once. For this clone: The antigen is unknown.

Germline CDR1 and CDR2: MNHNY and SVGAGI (reference sequence). CDR3 size: 16 residues. Between the trimmed V and J ends, which lost 6 bases and 0 bases, there was a span of 15 bases. The TCR comes from a male donor in good health and CMV-seronegative. This chain joins TRBV6-6 and TRBJ1-5, with TRBD1 as a possible D gene (5 bases). The sequencing sample was made of PBMCs. The CDR3 here is CASRRDSSYSNQPQHF. CDR3 nucleotides: TGTGCCAGCAGGAGAGACAGCTCTTATAGCAATCAGCCCCAGCATTTT.